This TCR beta chain was recovered during a study of response to subunit inactivated influenza vaccine. Study-level results: The authors offered the suggestion that each seasonal influenza vaccination recruits few new T cells.

V lost 6 bases and J 7 bases, leaving 12 bases between the germline ends. The CDR3 runs to 13 residues. Germline V lookup: CDR1 LGHNA, CDR2 YNFKEQ. This clonotype has a handful of counts. The antigen is unknown. TCRdb recomputed calls from the RT-PCR reads with MiXCR, one row per CDR3 protein. The data hold roughly 500,000 distinct CDR3 sequences, with about 25% observed a single time. The starting material was CD4+ T cells sorted from PBMCs, obtained about 5 days after vaccination. The receptor was derived from a man aged 45 to 65 who received an inactivated influenza vaccine. The V gene is TRBV4-2, the J gene TRBJ1-4, with a possible D match to TRBD1 (5 bases). CDR3 residues: CASRQAAGEKLFF. CDR3 DNA: TGTGCCAGCAGACAGGCCGCGGGTGAAAAACTGTTTTTT.